This T cell receptor beta chain derives from a study of CD8+ T cells in alopecia areata. Notes on the study in general: Patients shared TCRs less clearly than mice did, possibly for HLA-related reasons.

Collection of lesional scalp punch biopsies and peripheral blood was performed in alopecia areata patients. Sorting of CD4+ and CD8+ T cells was performed on PBMCs. Deletions cut 5 bases from V and 3 bases from J, with 10 bases between. The CDR3 has 13 amino acids. The germline V gene encodes CDR1 SEHNR and CDR2 FQNEAQ (reference sequence). A few counts support this clone. What it binds is unknown. Extracted RNA was reverse transcribed into cDNA, the sequencing template. The assay was immunoSEQ multiplex PCR, and TCRdb's table has in-frame clones only and misses some. The profile shows 150,000 or so clones, around 49% of them singletons.

This TCR derives from a human donor with alopecia areata. The specimen comprised CD8+ T cells sorted from blood, sampled at week 0. The rearrangement links TRBV7-9 to TRBJ1-2; D unresolved. The CDR3 DNA reads as TGTGCCAGCAGCCGGACGGCGGACTATGGCTACACCTTC. Translation: CASSRTADYGYTF.